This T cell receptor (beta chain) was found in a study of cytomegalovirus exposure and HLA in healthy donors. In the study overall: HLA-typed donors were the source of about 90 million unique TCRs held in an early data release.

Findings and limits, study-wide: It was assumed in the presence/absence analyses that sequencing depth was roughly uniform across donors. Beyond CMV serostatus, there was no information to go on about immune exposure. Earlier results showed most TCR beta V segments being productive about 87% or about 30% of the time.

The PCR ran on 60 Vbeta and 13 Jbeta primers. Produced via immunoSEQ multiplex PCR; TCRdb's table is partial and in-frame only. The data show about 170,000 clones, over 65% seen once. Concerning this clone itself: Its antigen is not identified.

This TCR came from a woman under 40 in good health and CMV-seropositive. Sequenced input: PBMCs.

The CDR3 DNA is TGTGCCACTGCACTGTCCTTCTCCGCCAAAAACATTCAGTACTTC. This sequence encodes CATALSFSAKNIQYF. This chain uses TRBV15 with TRBJ2-4; D is uncertain. Germline values: CDR1 LNHNV, CDR2 YYDKDF (reference sequence). The V gene lost 9 bases and the J gene lost 1 base, with 16 bases spanning the gap. This CDR3 spans 15 amino acids.